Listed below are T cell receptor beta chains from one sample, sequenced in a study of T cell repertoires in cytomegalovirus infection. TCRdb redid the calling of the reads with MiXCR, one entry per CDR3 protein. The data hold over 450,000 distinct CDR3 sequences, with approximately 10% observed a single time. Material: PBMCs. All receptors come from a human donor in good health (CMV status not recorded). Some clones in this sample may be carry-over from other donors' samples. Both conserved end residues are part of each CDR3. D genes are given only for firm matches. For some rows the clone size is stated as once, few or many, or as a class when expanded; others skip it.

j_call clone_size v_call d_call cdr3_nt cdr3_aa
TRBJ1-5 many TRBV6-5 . TGTGCCAGCAGCCGGGGGGCGGCTAATCAGCCCCAGCATTTT CASSRGAANQPQHF
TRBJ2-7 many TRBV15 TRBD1 TGTGCCACCAGCTCCCAGGGGGCGTCCGAGCAGTACTTC CATSSQGASEQYF
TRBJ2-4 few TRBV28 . TGTGCCAGCAGTTTGGTCGCCTCGGGCAAAAACATTCAGTACTTC CASSLVASGKNIQYF
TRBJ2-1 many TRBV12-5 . TGTGCTAGTGCGCGGGACTCCCCTCACAATGAGCAGTTCTTC CASARDSPHNEQFF
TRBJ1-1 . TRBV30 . TGTGCCTGGAGTGGAAGCGCTGAAGCTTTCTTT CAWSGSAEAFF
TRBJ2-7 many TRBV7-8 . TGTGCCAGCAGCTTAGCTGGTTTTGAATCTGAGTCCCCCCTCTACGAGCAGTACTTC CASSLAGFESESPLYEQYF
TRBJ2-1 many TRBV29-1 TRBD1 TGCAGCGCCCCGGGACAGTCCTACAATGAGCAGTTCTTC CSAPGQSYNEQFF
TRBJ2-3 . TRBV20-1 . TGCAGTGCTAGAGATATAGGGAGGTCAGATACGCAGTATTTT CSARDIGRSDTQYF
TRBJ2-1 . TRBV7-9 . TGTGCCAGCAATAAGGGGAGCTCCTACAATGAGCAGTTCTTC CASNKGSSYNEQFF
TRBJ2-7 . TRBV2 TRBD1 TGTGCCAGCAGCGGATTGACAGGGGACGAGCAGTACTTC CASSGLTGDEQYF
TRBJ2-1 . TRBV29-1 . TGCAGCGTTGAAGATGGGAGTTATAGTGAGCAGTTCTTC CSVEDGSYSEQFF
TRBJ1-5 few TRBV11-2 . TGTGCCAGCAGCTTAGTTGGTTCAGGGAAGAGCAATCAGCCCCAGCATTTT CASSLVGSGKSNQPQHF
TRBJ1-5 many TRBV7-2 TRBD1 TGTGCCAGCAGTACAGGGGGTTGGGGAATGGGCAATCAGCCCCAGCATTTT CASSTGGWGMGNQPQHF
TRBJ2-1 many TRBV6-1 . TGTGCCAGCAGTGACAGGGGTTTGTGGTCCTACAATGAGCAGTTCTTC CASSDRGLWSYNEQFF
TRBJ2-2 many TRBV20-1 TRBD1 TGCAGTCTTCTACAGGGGGCGAACACCGGGGAGCTGTTTTTT CSLLQGANTGELFF
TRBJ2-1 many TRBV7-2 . TGTGCCAGCAGCTTAGGTAGGGGCGACAATGAGCAGTTCTTC CASSLGRGDNEQFF
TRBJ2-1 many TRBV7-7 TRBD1 TGTGCTAGCAGCTTAGATAGAGGGACAGGGAGGCAGTTCTTC CASSLDRGTGRQFF
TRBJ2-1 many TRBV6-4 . TGTGCCAGCAGTGACACCGACGGTTCCTACAATGAGCAGTTCTTC CASSDTDGSYNEQFF
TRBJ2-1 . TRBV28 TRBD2 TGTGCCAGCGGGGGGGGGAATGAGCAGTTCTTC CASGGGNEQFF
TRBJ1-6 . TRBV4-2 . TGTGCCAGCAGCCAAGCGGGGCCCCATTCACCCCTCCACTTT CASSQAGPHSPLHF
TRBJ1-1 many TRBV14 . TGTGCCAGCAGTCCTATGACAGAGAACACTGAAGCTTTCTTT CASSPMTENTEAFF
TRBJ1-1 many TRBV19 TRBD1 TGTGCCAGTAGTATAACAGGGGGCACTGAAGCTTTCTTT CASSITGGTEAFF
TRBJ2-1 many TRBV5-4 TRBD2 TGTGCCAGCAGGCCTTCCGGGACTAGCGAAATCAATGAGCAGTTCTTC CASRPSGTSEINEQFF
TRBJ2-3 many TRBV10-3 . TGTGCCATCAAAGCAACAGATACGCAGTATTTT CAIKATDTQYF
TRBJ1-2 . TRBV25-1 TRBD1 TGTGCCAGCAGTGATGGGGCAGGGGGCGTTAGCTACACCTTC CASSDGAGGVSYTF
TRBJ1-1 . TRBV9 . TGTGCCAGCAGCCCCATAAGTACAGGGAGATATAACACTGAAGCTTTCTTT CASSPISTGRYNTEAFF
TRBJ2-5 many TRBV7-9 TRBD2 TGTGCCAGCAGTCTTACTAGCGGGGGGGCCGGTACTGAGACCCAGTACTTC CASSLTSGGAGTETQYF
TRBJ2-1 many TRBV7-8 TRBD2 TGTGCCAGCAGCTTCTTAACTAGCGGGGTCGGCGAGCAGTTCTTC CASSFLTSGVGEQFF
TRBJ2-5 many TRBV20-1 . TGCAGTGCTAGGATAGTTACTGGAGGGGAGACCCAGTACTTC CSARIVTGGETQYF
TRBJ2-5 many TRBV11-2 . TGTGCCAGCAGCTTTGCACAGGGCTCAGCCGAGACCCAGTACTTC CASSFAQGSAETQYF
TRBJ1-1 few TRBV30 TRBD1 TGTGCCTGGGAACAGGGGGCTGGTGAAGCTTTCTTT CAWEQGAGEAFF
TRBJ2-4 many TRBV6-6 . TGTGCCAGCAGCACCGACAGGCCCAAAAACATTCAGTACTTC CASSTDRPKNIQYF
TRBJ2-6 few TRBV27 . TGTGCCAGCAGGCTCGTGACGTCTGGGGCCAACGTCCTGACTTTC CASRLVTSGANVLTF
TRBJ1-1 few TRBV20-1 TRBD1 TGCAGTGCTATGGTGACAGGGGGCTCCACTGAAGCTTTCTTT CSAMVTGGSTEAFF
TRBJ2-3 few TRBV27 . TGTGCCAGCAGTGATGGGAGAGATACGCAGTATTTT CASSDGRDTQYF
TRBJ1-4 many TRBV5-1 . TGCGCCAGCAGCTTGGGACAGTTTGGAAATGAAAAACTGTTTTTT CASSLGQFGNEKLFF
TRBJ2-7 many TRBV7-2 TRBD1 TGTGCCAGCAGCTTAGGGGGACAGGGCGCCTACGAGCAGTACTTC CASSLGGQGAYEQYF
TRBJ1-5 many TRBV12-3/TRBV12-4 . TGTGCCAGCAGTTTAGGCGGACAGAACAATCAGCCCCAGCATTTT CASSLGGQNNQPQHF
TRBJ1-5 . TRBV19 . TGTGCCAGTAGTATGGGGGGGGGTTATCAGCCCCAGCATTTT CASSMGGGYQPQHF
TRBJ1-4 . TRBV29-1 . TGCAGCGTTGAAGGCTCGGGGGATGAAAAACTGTTTTTT CSVEGSGDEKLFF
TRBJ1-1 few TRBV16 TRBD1 TGTGCCAGCAGCCCTCGGACAGGGTTGAACACTGAAGCTTTCTTT CASSPRTGLNTEAFF
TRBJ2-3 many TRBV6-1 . TGTGCCAGCAGAAACCAAAGGACAGATACGCAGTATTTT CASRNQRTDTQYF
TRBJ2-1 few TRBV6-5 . TGTGCCAGCAGTTACCGCAGTAACTCCTACAATGAGCAGTTCTTC CASSYRSNSYNEQFF
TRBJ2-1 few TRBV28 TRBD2 TGTGCCAGCAGTTTCTTAGCGGGAGACAATGAGCAGTTCTTC CASSFLAGDNEQFF
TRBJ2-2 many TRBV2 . TGTGCCAGCAGTAAAGACATTGAGAGGGAGCGTCCCGGGGAGCTGTTTTTT CASSKDIERERPGELFF
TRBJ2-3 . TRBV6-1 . TGTGCCAGCAGTGAACGCAGAAGCACAGATACGCAGTATTTT CASSERRSTDTQYF
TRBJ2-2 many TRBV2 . TGTGCCAGCAGTGACGAGACCCACACCGGGGAGCTGTTTTTT CASSDETHTGELFF
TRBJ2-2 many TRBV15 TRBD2 TGTGCCACCAGCAGAGATCCCCCGGTTAGCGGGAGGGCCGGGGAGCTGTTTTTT CATSRDPPVSGRAGELFF
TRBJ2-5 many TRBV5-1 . TGCGCCAGCAGTAGGCGCGACCAAGAGACCCAGTACTTC CASSRRDQETQYF
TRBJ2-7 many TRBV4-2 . TGTGCCAGCAGCCACCCACAGGGTGCCGAGCAGTACTTC CASSHPQGAEQYF
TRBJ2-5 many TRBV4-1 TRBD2 TGCGCCAGCAGCCACAGGCATACTAGCGGGACAATCCCGACTCAAGAGACCCAGTACTTC CASSHRHTSGTIPTQETQYF